The 10 T cell receptor beta chains below come from one sample, sequenced in a study of Graves' ophthalmopathy and Graves' hyperthyroidism. RNA transcripts were the source from which TCR beta CDR3 regions were amplified. Investigators did first-round RT-PCR with HTBI primers, then second-round multiplex PCR. MiXCR, applied by TCRdb to the multiplex PCR reads, yields one record per CDR3 protein. The repertoire holds over a million distinct CDR3 sequences, about 40% seen once, with 11% in the top ten. Source material: peripheral blood or thyroid tissue (not recorded which). These receptors originate from an adult man with Graves' hyperthyroidism.

At least ten counts were recorded for this clonotype. This chain uses TRBV12-3 or TRBV12-4 with TRBJ1-2; perhaps TRBD1 as D (5 bases). Trimming took off 5 bases at V and 6 bases at J, with 22 bases between the two ends. This CDR3 contains 16 residues. The CDR3 DNA is TGTGCCAGCAGTCCACGCCACGGGACCGTTCGTGATGGCTACACCTTC. Translation: CASSPRHGTVRDGYTF.

This clonotype has ten or more counts. The rearrangement joins TRBV2 to TRBJ2-5; 10 nucleotides agree with TRBD1. There are 14 residues in the CDR3. The junction had 7 bases not matched to a gene; V was cut back by 7 bases and J by 5 bases. Germline V gene sequence: CDR1 SNHLY, CDR2 FYNNEI. CDR3 residues: CASKTGGRSETQYF. In DNA form, the CDR3 reads TGTGCCAGCAAGACAGGGGGCCGTTCGGAGACCCAGTACTTC.

The J gene is TRBJ1-1, the V gene TRBV4-3; 7 bases map to TRBD1. Germline CDR1 reads LGHNA; CDR2 reads YSLEER. This CDR3 spans 15 amino acids. With V trimmed by 7 bases and J by 4 bases, 12 bases remained unmatched. Written as DNA, the CDR3 is TGCGCCAGCACGGCACAGGGGATTTTACGCACTGAAGCTTTCTTT. It encodes CASTAQGILRTEAFF.

This clonotype has ten or more counts. Germline is not matched at one junction end, which may reflect a read error. V is TRBV10-1 and J is TRBJ2-7; D gene ambiguous. The CDR3 extends over 11 amino acids. CDR1 is WNHNN, CDR2 SYGVQD, per germline (reference sequence). DNA for the CDR3: TGTGCCAGTAGTGACAACTACGAGCAGTACTTC. Translation gives CASSDNYEQYF.

This clonotype was counted a few times. The J gene is TRBJ2-7, the V gene TRBV6-5, with D maybe TRBD2 (5 bases). The CDR3 runs to 15 residues. Germline loops: CDR1 MNHEY, CDR2 SVGAGI. Trimming took 6 bases from V and 1 from J, leaving 16 bases between them. The CDR3 coding sequence is TGTGCCAGCAGCTCGCGGACTTCGCTATCCTACGAGCAGTACTTC. Its translation is CASSSRTSLSYEQYF.

Details on this clonotype: A much larger clone sits a single nucleotide away, making a read error possible. This chain links TRBV12-3 or TRBV12-4 with TRBJ2-2; 7 nucleotides agree with TRBD1. Trimming removed 6 bases from V and 6 bases from J; junction bases left unmatched: 1. The CDR3 is 12 residues long. This chain's CDR3 is CASRTGPGELFF. CDR3 nucleotide sequence: TGTGCCAGCAGGACAGGGCCCGGGGAGCTGTTTTTT.

In its sample, this clonotype was seen once. The J gene is TRBJ1-6, the V gene TRBV24-1; D remains unclear. V lost 6 bases, J lost 5 bases, and 10 bases lay in between. In germline, CDR1 is KGHDR, CDR2 SFDVKD. The length of the CDR3 is 14 residues. CDR3: CATSLRRNNSPLHF. CDR3 in DNA: TGTGCCACCAGTTTACGCAGGAATAATTCACCCCTCCACTTT.

The chain couples TRBV20-1 to TRBJ1-1; D might be TRBD1 (6 bases). V gave up 4 bases and J gave up 4 bases, with 13 bases separating them. The CDR3 extends over 13 amino acids. CDR1 and CDR2 from the germline V gene are DFQATT and SNEGSKA (reference sequence). As DNA, the CDR3 is TGCAGTGCTACCGGGGGCTTTAGCACTGAAGCTTTCTTT. Its translation is CSATGGFSTEAFF.

On this clonotype: One base away lies a much larger clone, so this may be a sequencing read error. The CDR3 DNA sequence: TGTGCCAGCAGCTCTAGTTCAACTAATGGAAAACTGTTTTTT. Translating gives CASSSSSTNGKLFF. V is TRBV7-3 and J is TRBJ1-4; D not certain. Germline loops: CDR1 SGHTA, CDR2 FQGTGA. CDR3 size: 14 residues.

This rearrangement joins TRBV5-5 to TRBJ2-7; 8 nucleotides match TRBD2. The CDR3 contains 14 residues. J was trimmed by 3 bases and V by 4 bases; bases with no gene match: 6. Per germline, CDR1 SGHKS and CDR2 YYEKEE (reference sequence). CDR3 DNA: TGTGCCAGCAGCGGGGGACTAGGGGGCTACGAGCAGTACTTC. Protein product: CASSGGLGGYEQYF. The entire variable domain, with the rest obtained from reference TRBV5-5 and TRBJ2-7, is as follows: DAGVTQSPTHLIKTRGQQVTLRCSPISGHKSVSWYQQVLGQGPQFIFQYYEKEERGRGNFPDRFSARQFPNYSSELNVNALLLGDSALYLCASSGGLGGYEQYFGPGTRLTVT.